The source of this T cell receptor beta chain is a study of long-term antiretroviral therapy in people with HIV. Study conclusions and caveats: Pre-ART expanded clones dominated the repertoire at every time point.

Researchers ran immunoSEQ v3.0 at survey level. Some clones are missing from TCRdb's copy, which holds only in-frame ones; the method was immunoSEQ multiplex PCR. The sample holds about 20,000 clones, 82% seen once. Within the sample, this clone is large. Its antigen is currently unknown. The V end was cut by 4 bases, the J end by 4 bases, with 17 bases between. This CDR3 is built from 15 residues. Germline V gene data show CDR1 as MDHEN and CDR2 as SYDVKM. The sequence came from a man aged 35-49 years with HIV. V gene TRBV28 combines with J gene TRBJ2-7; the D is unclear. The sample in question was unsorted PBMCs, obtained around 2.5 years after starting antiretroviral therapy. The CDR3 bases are TGTGCCAGCAGTTATCGAACAGTTTCAGGATACGAGCAGTACTTC. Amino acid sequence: CASSYRTVSGYEQYF.